Below, one TCR beta chain is given with its context. As yet, its antigen is unknown. TCRdb's copy holds only in-frame clones and misses some; the assay was immunoSEQ multiplex PCR. The table lists some 130,000 clones, just under 95% of them singletons. CDR3 length: 14 amino acids. The germline CDR1 and CDR2 sequences are LNHNV and YYDKDF (reference sequence). Trimming shortened V by 1 base and J by 2 bases, and 6 bases separated the two germline ends. This entry comes from a study of graft-versus-host responses after intestinal transplantation. Regarding the study as a whole: Investigators detected GvH clones in recipient marrow, with some emerging earlier in ileum or blood. Some patients had graft-donor T cell macrochimerism, and their allografts showed high graft-versus-host to host-versus-graft clonal ratios. Early post-transplant HvG declines showed an association with peak circulating GvH clone levels.

This clonotype originated in a human donor who received an intestinal transplant. The rearrangement links TRBV15 to TRBJ1-3, with D perhaps TRBD1 (6 bases). Sequenced here: unstimulated CD4+ T cells sorted from spleen or lymph node cells, sampled before intestinal transplant. The chain's CDR3 is CATSRAGAGNTIYF. In DNA form, the CDR3 reads TGTGCCACCAGCAGAGCAGGGGCTGGAAACACCATATATTTT.